One sample yielded the 13 T cell receptor beta chains listed below, sequenced in a study of Ad26.COV2.S vaccination and SARS-CoV-2 variants. Clones were read by immunoSEQ multiplex PCR, and TCRdb kept only the in-frame ones, dropping some. The sample holds 350,000 to 450,000 clones, about 92% seen once. Stated treatment: about 20 received Ad26.COV2.S at low or high dose, single or two shots; roughly five received placebo; per-sample allocation not given. The samples date from day 63 after the first vaccine or placebo injection. The sequences come from peripheral blood, collected in a trial of Ad26.COV2.S vaccine versus placebo. These receptors originate from a person aged 18-60 years who received the Ad26.COV2.S COVID-19 vaccine or a placebo.

The chain is built from TRBV6-1 and TRBJ2-4, with a possible D match to TRBD2 (5 bases). This CDR3 region has 15 residues. Germline V gives CDR1 MNHNS, CDR2 SASEGT. The germline V and J ends were trimmed by 3 bases and 2 bases, with 11 bases remaining between them. The CDR3 DNA follows: TGTGCCAGCAGTGATTGGGCCGGGACCAAAAACATTCAGTACTTC. Amino acids: CASSDWAGTKNIQYF.

V and J are TRBV7-8 and TRBJ2-5, with D possibly matching TRBD2 (7 bases). The CDR3 has 15 amino acids. V lost 3 bases and J lost 4, with 15 bases in between. From germline, CDR1 is SGHVS and CDR2 FQNEAQ. CDR3 sequence: CASSFLAVRGETQYF. The CDR3 nucleotides are TGTGCCAGCAGCTTCCTAGCGGTCAGGGGAGAGACCCAGTACTTC.

J is TRBJ1-2 and V is TRBV19; D is possibly TRBD1 (5 bases). This CDR3 is built from 12 residues. CDR1 and CDR2 from the germline V gene are LNHDA and SQIVND (reference sequence). Trimming removed 3 bases from V and 4 bases from J, with 6 bases in between. CDR3 bases: TGTGCCAGTAGTATGGGGCGCTATGGCTACACCTTC. Its translation: CASSMGRYGYTF.

The CDR3 sequence is CASSQGPGRLEKLFF. For the CDR3, the DNA is TGCGCCAGCAGCCAAGGACCGGGACGGTTGGAAAAACTGTTTTTT. The chain links TRBV4-1 to TRBJ1-4; D is possibly TRBD1 (5 bases). The ends were cut back, 1 base at V and 8 bases at J, with 14 bases in the middle. There are 15 residues in the CDR3. Germline values: CDR1 MGHRA, CDR2 YSYEKL.

The J gene is TRBJ2-5, the V gene TRBV7-9; 8 nucleotides match TRBD1. The CDR3 extends over 13 amino acids. In germline, CDR1 is SEHNR, CDR2 FQNEAQ (reference sequence). V was pared by 5 bases and J by 4 bases, with 3 bases of the junction left unmatched. This chain's CDR3 is CASSLTGGETQYF. CDR3 sequence (DNA): TGTGCCAGCAGCCTAACAGGGGGAGAGACCCAGTACTTC.

This chain links TRBV20-1 with TRBJ1-2; a possible D gene is TRBD1 (6 bases). V shed 3 bases and J shed 4 bases, with 9 bases lying between them. The CDR3 spans 12 residues. Germline lookup yields CDR1 DFQATT and CDR2 SNEGSKA (reference sequence). The CDR3 bases are TGCAGTGCTAGTACAGGGCCCTATGGCTACACCTTC. This translates into CSASTGPYGYTF.

In its sample, this clone was seen once. V gene TRBV5-1 combines with J gene TRBJ1-1; D call uncertain. CDR3 length: 15 amino acids. Between the trimmed V and J ends, which lost 4 bases and 4 bases, there was a span of 17 bases. Germline-derived CDR1 and CDR2 are SGHRS and YFSETQ. CDR3 coding DNA: TGCGCCAGCAGCCTCACCCACCCTAGACCCACTGAAGCTTTCTTT. Protein product: CASSLTHPRPTEAFF.

This clone has just one count. The V call is TRBV12-3 or TRBV12-4, the J call TRBJ1-2, with TRBD1 as a possible D gene (6 bases). This CDR3 has 11 residues. Deletions cut 5 bases from V and 9 bases from J, with 10 bases between. CDR3 DNA sequence: TGTGCCAGCAGTCAGACAGGCAGCTACACCTTC. The encoded protein is CASSQTGSYTF.

The chain combines TRBV7-6 with TRBJ2-7; the match to TRBD1 covers 8 bases. CDR1 is SGHVS, CDR2 FNYEAQ, per germline. The J segment lost 4 bases and the V segment lost 6 bases, leaving 5 bases of the junction unmatched. This CDR3 region has 13 residues. CDR3 DNA: TGTGCCAGCAGTGGAGGACAGGGATACGAGCAGTACTTC. Its translation: CASSGGQGYEQYF.

The chain employs TRBV6-6 and TRBJ2-5; 10 bases are shared with TRBD1. CDR1 MNHNY and CDR2 SVGAGI come from the germline V gene (reference sequence). The trim removed 6 bases at V and 5 bases at J, leaving 6 bases unmatched. The CDR3 runs to 14 residues. The CDR3 DNA sequence: TGTGCCAGCAGGGCGACAGGGGGCTATGAGACCCAGTACTTC. Translating it yields CASRATGGYETQYF.

The gene calls are TRBV29-1 and TRBJ1-2; TRBD1 might be the D (5 bases). Trimming cost V 2 bases and J 5 bases, with 9 bases left between them. The CDR3 runs 12 residues. Germline loops: CDR1 SQVTM, CDR2 ANQGSEA. For the CDR3, the DNA is TGCAGCGTTGAATTTGGGGGGTATGGCTACACCTTC. Its translation is CSVEFGGYGYTF.

The V call is TRBV5-1, the J call TRBJ2-3; D unclear. Germline CDR1 reads SGHRS; CDR2 reads YFSETQ. Trimming left V 0 bases short and J 2 bases short, with 7 bases between. The CDR3 has 14 residues. As DNA, the CDR3 is TGCGCCAGCAGCTTGGCTCAGCCCACAGATACGCAGTATTTT. Its translation: CASSLAQPTDTQYF.

V gene TRBV2 combines with J gene TRBJ2-7, with 14 bases identical to TRBD2. The germline gives CDR1 SNHLY, CDR2 FYNNEI. Trimming removed 6 bases from V and 9 bases from J; junction bases left unmatched: 10. CDR3 length equals 15 residues. CDR3 bases: TGTGCCAGCAGGGACCCGGGACTAGCGGGGGAATCGCAGTACTTC. Translated: CASRDPGLAGESQYF.